The TCR beta chain described here comes from a study of shared clonotypes between healthy human individuals. Across the whole study: Used for every donor were three CD4 naive, three CD4 memory, two CD8 naive and one CD8 memory plate. Findings and limits, study-wide: Apart from blood, nothing was sampled; tissue repertoires likely differ.

Per the original data handling: There were no quality scores in the junction-only immunoSEQ sequences, so filtering differed. Repertoires were generated with immunoSEQ multiplex PCR, while TCRdb's copy carries only in-frame clones and drops some. That table furnishes V, J and clone size, whereas the DNA furnished D and trimming. The sample shows about 1.5 million clones, 95% to 97% of them seen only once. A split of CD4+ cells into CD45RA+ naive and CD45RA-negative memory subsets was performed. Trimming left V 0 bases short and J 12 bases short, with 24 bases between. Germline CDR1 reads MGHRA; CDR2 reads YSYEKL. The CDR3 length is 17 residues. Turning to this clone: Its target is unknown.

V is TRBV4-1 and J is TRBJ2-1, with D perhaps given as TRBD1 or TRBD2 (5 bases each). The clonotype originates from a man younger than 40 in good health. The material sequenced was naive CD4+ T cells sorted from blood. Subset given: CD45RA+ positively selected. The CDR3, as DNA: TGCGCCAGCAGCCAAGACCAAAATCCGGGACCCATTTCGGGGCAGTTCTTC. Translation gives CASSQDQNPGPISGQFF.